This T cell receptor beta chain was captured in a study of cytomegalovirus exposure and HLA in healthy donors. Study-level results: An analysis done earlier found most TCR beta V segments productive about 90% or about 30% of the time.

Turning to this clone: Its antigen remains unknown.

The V end lost 0 bases, the J end lost 4 bases, and 3 bases lay between the germline ends. The germline V gene encodes CDR1 SQVTM and CDR2 ANQGSEA. This CDR3 has 11 residues. The PCR was carried out with 60 Vbeta primers and 13 Jbeta primers. Generated by immunoSEQ multiplex PCR, the TCRdb table keeps only in-frame clones and is missing some. The sample lists around 110,000 clones; approximately 70% were seen once. The chain links TRBV29-1 to TRBJ1-1; D unclear. The TCR comes from a man aged 25 to 40 in good health and CMV-seropositive. Sample: PBMCs. Here the CDR3 reads CSVEDSTEAFF. CDR3 coding DNA: TGCAGCGTTGAAGATAGCACTGAAGCTTTCTTT. The whole variable domain, remainder taken from reference TRBV29-1 and TRBJ1-1, is SAVISQKPSRDICQRGTSLTIQCQVDSQVTMMFWYRQQPGQSLTLIATANQGSEATYESGFVIDKFPISRPNLTFSTLTVSNMSPEDSSIYLCSVEDSTEAFFGQGTRLTVV.